This T cell receptor beta chain was captured by sequencing in a study of technical replicates of blood from several donors. As for this clone: One junction end disagrees with the germline gene, perhaps due to a read error.

Germline V gene lookup returns CDR1 SGHTA and CDR2 FQGTGA. The CDR3 length is 14 residues. Libraries were prepared by immunoSEQ multiplex PCR; TCRdb keeps only in-frame clonotypes and omits some of them. The data hold about 63,000 clones, with more than 75% observed a single time. V is TRBV7-3 and J is TRBJ2-3; 8 nucleotides align to TRBD2. The sequence was obtained from a human donor in good health. Some clones in this sample may be carry-over from other donors' samples. Source material: PBMCs. The CDR3 DNA sequence: TGTGCCAGCTCGGGTGCGGGGGGCTCAGATATGCAGTATTTT. As protein: CASSGAGGSDMQYF.